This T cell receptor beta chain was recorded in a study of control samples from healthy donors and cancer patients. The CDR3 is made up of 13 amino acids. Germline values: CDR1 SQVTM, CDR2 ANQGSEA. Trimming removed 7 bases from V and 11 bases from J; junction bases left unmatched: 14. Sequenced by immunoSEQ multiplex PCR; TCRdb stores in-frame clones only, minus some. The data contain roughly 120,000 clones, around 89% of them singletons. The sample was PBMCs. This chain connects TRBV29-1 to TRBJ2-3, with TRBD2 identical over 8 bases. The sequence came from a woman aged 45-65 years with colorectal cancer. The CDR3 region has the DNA TGCAGCGCCTCAGCGGGGGTCTCCCGTTTGCAGTATTTT. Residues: CSASAGVSRLQYF.